This is a list of T cell receptor beta chains from one sample in a study of T cells in Graves' hyperthyroidism and ophthalmopathy. From the multiplex PCR reads, TCRdb called clonotypes with MiXCR, one entry per CDR3 protein. The sample comprises hundreds of thousands of distinct CDR3 sequences, around 15% of which are singletons, and roughly 10% rests with the top ten. The specimen was blood. These receptors came from a woman aged 18-29 years with Graves' hyperthyroidism. Both conserved end residues are part of each CDR3. Each record gives: J gene, D gene, clone size, V gene, CDR3 DNA, CDR3 protein. The D gene is left open where the match is weak. Some rows have no size entry. The others give once, few or many, or a class for an expanded clone.

TRBJ2-7 | TRBD2 | NA | TRBV19 | TGTGCCAGTACCGATAACCCCACTAGCGGGAGAACAGACGAGCAGTACTTC | CASTDNPTSGRTDEQYF
TRBJ1-3 | NA | many | TRBV7-9 | TGTGCCAGCAGCACTACACGGTGGGACTCTGGAAACACCATATATTTT | CASSTTRWDSGNTIYF
TRBJ2-5 | TRBD1 | NA | TRBV12-3/TRBV12-4 | TGTGCCAGCAGTCCACGGGACAGAGCAGGCGAGACCCAGTACTTC | CASSPRDRAGETQYF
TRBJ1-4 | NA | many | TRBV3-1 | TGTGCCAGCAGCCGACGGGGAGCAACTAATGAAAAACTGTTTTTT | CASSRRGATNEKLFF
TRBJ1-5 | NA | NA | TRBV4-1 | TGCGCCAGCAGCCAACTACAGGACCCCAATCAGCCCCAGCATTTT | CASSQLQDPNQPQHF
TRBJ1-4 | NA | NA | TRBV9 | TGTGCCAGCAGCCGCGGGAGCAATGAAAAACTGTTTTTT | CASSRGSNEKLFF
TRBJ1-5 | NA | many | TRBV3-1 | TGTGCCAGCAGCCAAGATACAGGGAGAAGCAATCAGCCCCAGCATTTT | CASSQDTGRSNQPQHF
TRBJ1-5 | NA | many | TRBV27 | TGTGCCAGCAGTCCCTTTGAAAGCGGCAATCAGCCCCAGCATTTT | CASSPFESGNQPQHF
TRBJ2-1 | NA | many | TRBV7-9 | TGTGCCAGCAGCTTAGGTGAGGCGTGGGAGGCTTCCTACAATGAGCAGTTCTTC | CASSLGEAWEASYNEQFF
TRBJ1-4 | NA | few | TRBV7-9 | TGTGCCAGCAGCTTCACCGGGGGGGAAAAACTGTTTTTT | CASSFTGGEKLFF
TRBJ1-1 | NA | few | TRBV10-2 | TGCGCCAGCAGTGAGGGGTTGTACACTGAAGCTTTCTTT | CASSEGLYTEAFF
TRBJ1-6 | NA | NA | TRBV2 | TGTGCCAGCAAGGGACGCTCCTATAATTCACCCCTCCACTTT | CASKGRSYNSPLHF
TRBJ2-1 | TRBD2 | many | TRBV6-1 | TGTGCCAGCAGTCGGACTAGCGGGCTGGATGAGCAGTTCTTC | CASSRTSGLDEQFF
TRBJ2-5 | TRBD2 | NA | TRBV7-6 | TGTGCCAACAGCTTAGGACCTCCGCGGGAGAGACAGGAGACCCAGTACTTC | CANSLGPPRERQETQYF